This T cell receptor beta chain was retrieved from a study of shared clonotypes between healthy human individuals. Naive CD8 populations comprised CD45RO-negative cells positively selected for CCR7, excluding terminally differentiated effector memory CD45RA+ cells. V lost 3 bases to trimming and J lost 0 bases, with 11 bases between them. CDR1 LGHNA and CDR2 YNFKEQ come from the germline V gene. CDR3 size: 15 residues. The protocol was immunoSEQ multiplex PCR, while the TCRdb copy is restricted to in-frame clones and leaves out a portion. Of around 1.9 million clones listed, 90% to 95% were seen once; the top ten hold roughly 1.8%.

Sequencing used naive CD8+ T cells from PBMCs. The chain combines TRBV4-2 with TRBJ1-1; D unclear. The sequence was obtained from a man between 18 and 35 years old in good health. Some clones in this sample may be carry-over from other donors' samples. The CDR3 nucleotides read TGTGCCAGCAGCCATTTCGACACGTTGAACACTGAAGCTTTCTTT. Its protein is CASSHFDTLNTEAFF.